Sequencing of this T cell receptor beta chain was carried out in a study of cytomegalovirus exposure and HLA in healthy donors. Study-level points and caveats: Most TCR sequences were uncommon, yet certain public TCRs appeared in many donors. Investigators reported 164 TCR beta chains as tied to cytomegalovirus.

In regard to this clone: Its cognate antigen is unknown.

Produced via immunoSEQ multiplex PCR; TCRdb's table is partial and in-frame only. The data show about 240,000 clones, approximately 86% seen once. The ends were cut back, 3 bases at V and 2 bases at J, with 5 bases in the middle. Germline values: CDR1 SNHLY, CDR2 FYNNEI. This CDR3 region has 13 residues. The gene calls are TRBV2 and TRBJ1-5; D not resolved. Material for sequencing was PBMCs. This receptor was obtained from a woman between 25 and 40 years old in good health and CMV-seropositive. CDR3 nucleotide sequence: TGTGCCAGCAGTGATGAGGGCAATCAGCCCCAGCATTTT. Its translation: CASSDEGNQPQHF. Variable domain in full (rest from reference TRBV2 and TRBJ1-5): EPEVTQTPSHQVTQMGQEVILRCVPISNHLYFYWYRQILGQKVEFLVSFYNNEISEKSEIFDDQFSVERPDGSNFTLKIRSTKLEDSAMYFCASSDEGNQPQHFGDGTRLSIL.